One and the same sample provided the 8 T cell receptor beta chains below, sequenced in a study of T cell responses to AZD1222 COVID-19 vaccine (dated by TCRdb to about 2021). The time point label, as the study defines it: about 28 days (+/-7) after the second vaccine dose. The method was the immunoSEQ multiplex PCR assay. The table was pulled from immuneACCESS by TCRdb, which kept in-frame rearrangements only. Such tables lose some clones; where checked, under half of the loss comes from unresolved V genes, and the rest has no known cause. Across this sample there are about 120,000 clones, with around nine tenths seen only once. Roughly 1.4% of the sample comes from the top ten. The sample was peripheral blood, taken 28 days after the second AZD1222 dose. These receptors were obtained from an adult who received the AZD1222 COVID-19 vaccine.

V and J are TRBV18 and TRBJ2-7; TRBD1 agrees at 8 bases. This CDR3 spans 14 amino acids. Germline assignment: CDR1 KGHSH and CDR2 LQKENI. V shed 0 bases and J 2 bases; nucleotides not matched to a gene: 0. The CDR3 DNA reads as TGTGCCAGCTCACCACCGACAGGGGCCTACGAGCAGTACTTC. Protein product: CASSPPTGAYEQYF.

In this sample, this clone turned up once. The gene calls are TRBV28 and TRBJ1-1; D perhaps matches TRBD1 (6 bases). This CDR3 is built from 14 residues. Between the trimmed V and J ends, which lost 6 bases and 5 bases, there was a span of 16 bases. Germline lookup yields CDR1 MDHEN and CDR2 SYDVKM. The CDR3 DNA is TGTGCCAGCAGGCCAGACAGGAGTGTAACTGAAGCTTTCTTT. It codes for CASRPDRSVTEAFF.

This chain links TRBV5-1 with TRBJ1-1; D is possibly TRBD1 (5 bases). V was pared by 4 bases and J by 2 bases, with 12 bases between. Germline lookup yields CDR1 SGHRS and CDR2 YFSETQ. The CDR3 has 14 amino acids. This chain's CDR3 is CASSPGHFNTEAFF. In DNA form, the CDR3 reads TGCGCCAGCAGCCCAGGACACTTTAACACTGAAGCTTTCTTT. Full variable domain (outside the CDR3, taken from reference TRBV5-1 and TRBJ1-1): KAGVTQTPRYLIKTRGQQVTLSCSPISGHRSVSWYQQTPGQGLQFLFEYFSETQRNKGNFPGRFSGRQFSNSRSEMNVSTLELGDSALYLCASSPGHFNTEAFFGQGTRLTVV.

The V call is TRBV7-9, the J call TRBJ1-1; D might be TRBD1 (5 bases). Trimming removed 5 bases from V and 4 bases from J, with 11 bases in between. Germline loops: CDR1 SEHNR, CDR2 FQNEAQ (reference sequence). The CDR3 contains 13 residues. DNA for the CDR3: TGTGCCAGCAGCCCCGGGGGTAGCACTGAAGCTTTCTTT. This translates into CASSPGGSTEAFF.

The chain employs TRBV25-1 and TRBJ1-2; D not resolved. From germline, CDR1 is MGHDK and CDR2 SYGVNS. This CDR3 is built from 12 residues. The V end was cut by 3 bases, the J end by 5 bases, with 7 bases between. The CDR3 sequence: CASSDGRYGYTF. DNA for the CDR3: TGTGCCAGCAGTGATGGACGGTATGGCTACACCTTC.

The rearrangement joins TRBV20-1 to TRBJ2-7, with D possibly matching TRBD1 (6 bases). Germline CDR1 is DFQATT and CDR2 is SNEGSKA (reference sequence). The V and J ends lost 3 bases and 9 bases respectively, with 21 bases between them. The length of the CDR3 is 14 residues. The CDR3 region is CSASMGASEAGQYF. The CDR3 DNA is TGCAGTGCTAGTATGGGGGCCTCCGAGGCCGGGCAGTACTTC.

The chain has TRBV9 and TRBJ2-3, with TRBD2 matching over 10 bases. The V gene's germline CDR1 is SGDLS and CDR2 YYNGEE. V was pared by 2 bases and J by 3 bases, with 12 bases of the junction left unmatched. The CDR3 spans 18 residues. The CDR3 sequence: CASSVTSGNSRGTDTQYF. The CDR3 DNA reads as TGTGCCAGCAGCGTTACTAGCGGGAATAGCAGGGGTACAGATACGCAGTATTTT.

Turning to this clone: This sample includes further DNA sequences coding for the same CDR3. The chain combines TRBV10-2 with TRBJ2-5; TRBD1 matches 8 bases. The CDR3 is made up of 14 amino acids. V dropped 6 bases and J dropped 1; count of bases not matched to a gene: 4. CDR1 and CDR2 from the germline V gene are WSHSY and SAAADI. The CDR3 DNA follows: TGCGCCAGCAGCGACAGGGGTCCCCAAGAGACCCAGTACTTC. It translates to CASSDRGPQETQYF.